The rows below give T cell receptor beta chains drawn from one sample of a study of T cell changes during pregnancy in multiple sclerosis. Repertoires were generated with immunoSEQ multiplex PCR, while TCRdb's copy carries only in-frame clones and drops some. The table has 77,000 or so clones, over 85% seen once. This specimen was peripheral blood, taken in the second trimester of pregnancy. These receptors all come from a female donor in good health, enrolled as a control in a pregnancy study. CDR3s include the opening cysteine and the closing phenylalanine or tryptophan. A D gene is named only where the DNA matches it firmly. Only some rows state a clone size, as once, few, many or a class for expanded clones.

V gene: TRBV4-1
J gene: TRBJ2-1
D gene: .
clone size: .
CDR3 protein: CASSHILSSYNEQFF
CDR3 DNA: TGCGCCAGCAGCCACATACTGAGCTCCTACAATGAGCAGTTCTTC

V gene: TRBV15
J gene: TRBJ2-5
D gene: .
clone size: .
CDR3 protein: CATSSFQGYQETQYF
CDR3 DNA: TGTGCCACCAGCAGTTTCCAGGGGTACCAAGAGACCCAGTACTTC

V gene: TRBV6-5
J gene: TRBJ1-2
D gene: TRBD1
clone size: .
CDR3 protein: CASSQQGPGDYGYTF
CDR3 DNA: TGTGCCAGCAGCCAACAGGGGCCAGGCGACTATGGCTACACCTTC

V gene: TRBV7-9
J gene: TRBJ2-7
D gene: .
clone size: .
CDR3 protein: CASSLGLDTYEQYF
CDR3 DNA: TGTGCCAGCAGCTTAGGGTTAGATACCTACGAGCAGTACTTC

V gene: TRBV6-5
J gene: TRBJ1-1
D gene: .
clone size: few
CDR3 protein: CASSGAGGAFF
CDR3 DNA: TGTGCCAGCAGTGGGGCAGGTGGTGCTTTCTTT

V gene: TRBV11-3
J gene: TRBJ2-1
D gene: TRBD1
clone size: .
CDR3 protein: CASSTRGPRYNEQFF
CDR3 DNA: TGTGCCAGCAGCACCAGGGGGCCGCGTTACAATGAGCAGTTCTTC

V gene: TRBV27
J gene: TRBJ1-6
D gene: .
clone size: .
CDR3 protein: CASSYDRLGSPLHF
CDR3 DNA: TGTGCCAGCAGTTACGACAGGCTCGGATCACCCCTCCACTTT

V gene: TRBV2
J gene: TRBJ1-1
D gene: .
clone size: .
CDR3 protein: CASSVTSGVNTEAFF
CDR3 DNA: TGTGCCAGCAGTGTGACTTCAGGGGTGAACACTGAAGCTTTCTTT

V gene: TRBV7-9
J gene: TRBJ1-1
D gene: TRBD1
clone size: .
CDR3 protein: CASSRTGRGVNTEAFF
CDR3 DNA: TGTGCCAGCAGCAGGACAGGGAGAGGCGTGAACACTGAAGCTTTCTTT

V gene: TRBV5-6
J gene: TRBJ2-2
D gene: .
clone size: once
CDR3 protein: CASSSLGARETGELFF
CDR3 DNA: TGTGCCAGCAGCTCTCTGGGGGCGCGAGAGACCGGGGAGCTGTTTTTT

V gene: TRBV9
J gene: TRBJ1-2
D gene: .
clone size: .
CDR3 protein: CASSVAGIYGYTF
CDR3 DNA: TGTGCCAGCAGCGTAGCAGGGATCTATGGCTACACCTTC

V gene: TRBV5-4
J gene: TRBJ2-7
D gene: .
clone size: .
CDR3 protein: CASSTQGFSYEQYF
CDR3 DNA: TGTGCCAGCAGCACCCAGGGCTTCTCCTACGAGCAGTACTTC

V gene: TRBV9
J gene: TRBJ1-2
D gene: .
clone size: .
CDR3 protein: CAGSVSGEDYGYTF
CDR3 DNA: TGTGCCGGCAGCGTGTCGGGGGAGGACTATGGCTACACCTTC

V gene: TRBV15
J gene: TRBJ1-3
D gene: .
clone size: .
CDR3 protein: CATSRFAQGTGNTIYF
CDR3 DNA: TGTGCCACCAGCAGATTCGCGCAGGGTACTGGAAACACCATATATTTT

V gene: TRBV5-1
J gene: TRBJ1-1
D gene: .
clone size: .
CDR3 protein: CASRRGPGGPEAFF
CDR3 DNA: TGCGCCAGCAGAAGAGGACCGGGGGGGCCTGAAGCTTTCTTT

V gene: TRBV30
J gene: TRBJ1-4
D gene: .
clone size: .
CDR3 protein: CAWTDPGLLKGANEKLFF
CDR3 DNA: TGTGCCTGGACAGACCCGGGACTCCTAAAAGGGGCTAATGAAAAACTGTTTTTT

V gene: TRBV4-3
J gene: TRBJ1-2
D gene: TRBD1
clone size: .
CDR3 protein: CASSQDLSQGVYGYTF
CDR3 DNA: TGCGCCAGCAGCCAAGATCTGTCACAGGGGGTCTATGGCTACACCTTC

V gene: TRBV27
J gene: TRBJ1-1
D gene: .
clone size: once
CDR3 protein: CASSPRRNTEAFF
CDR3 DNA: TGTGCCAGCAGCCCAAGGAGGAACACTGAAGCTTTCTTT

V gene: TRBV9
J gene: TRBJ2-2
D gene: .
clone size: .
CDR3 protein: CASSVALGELFF
CDR3 DNA: TGTGCCAGCAGCGTAGCACTCGGGGAGCTGTTTTTT

V gene: TRBV19
J gene: TRBJ1-1
D gene: TRBD1
clone size: .
CDR3 protein: CASSMRQGTTEAFF
CDR3 DNA: TGTGCCAGTAGTATGAGACAGGGGACCACTGAAGCTTTCTTT